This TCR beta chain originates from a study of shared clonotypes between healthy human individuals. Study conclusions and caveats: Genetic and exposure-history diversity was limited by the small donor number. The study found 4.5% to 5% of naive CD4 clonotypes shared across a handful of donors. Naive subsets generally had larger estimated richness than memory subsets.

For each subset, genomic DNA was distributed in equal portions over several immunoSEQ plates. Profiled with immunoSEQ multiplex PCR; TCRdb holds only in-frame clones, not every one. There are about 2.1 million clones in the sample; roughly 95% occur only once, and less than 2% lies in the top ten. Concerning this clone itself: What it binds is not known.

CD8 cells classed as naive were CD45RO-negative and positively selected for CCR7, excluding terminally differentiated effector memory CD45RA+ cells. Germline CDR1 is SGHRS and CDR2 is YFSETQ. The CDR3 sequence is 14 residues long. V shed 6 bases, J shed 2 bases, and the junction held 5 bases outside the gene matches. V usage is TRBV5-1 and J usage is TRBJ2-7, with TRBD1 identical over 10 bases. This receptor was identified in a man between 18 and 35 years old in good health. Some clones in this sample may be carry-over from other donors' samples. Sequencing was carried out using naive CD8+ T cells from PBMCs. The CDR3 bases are TGCGCCAGCACCTGGGGGACAGGGGCCTACGAGCAGTACTTC. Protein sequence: CASTWGTGAYEQYF.